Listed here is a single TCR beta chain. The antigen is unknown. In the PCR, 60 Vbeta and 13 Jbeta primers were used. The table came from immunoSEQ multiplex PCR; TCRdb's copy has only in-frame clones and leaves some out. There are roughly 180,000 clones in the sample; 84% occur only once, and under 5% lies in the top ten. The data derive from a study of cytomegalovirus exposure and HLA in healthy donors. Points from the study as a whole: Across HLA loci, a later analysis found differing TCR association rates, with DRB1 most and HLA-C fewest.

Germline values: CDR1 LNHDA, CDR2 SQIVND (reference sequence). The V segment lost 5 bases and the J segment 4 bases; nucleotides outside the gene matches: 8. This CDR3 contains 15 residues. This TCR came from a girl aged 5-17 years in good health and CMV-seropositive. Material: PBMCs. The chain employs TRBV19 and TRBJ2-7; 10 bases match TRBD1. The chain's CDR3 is CASSPGQGIGYEQYF. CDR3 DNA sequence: TGTGCCAGTAGTCCGGGACAGGGGATAGGTTACGAGCAGTACTTC. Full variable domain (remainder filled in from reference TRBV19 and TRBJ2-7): DGGITQSPKYLFRKEGQNVTLSCEQNLNHDAMYWYRQDPGQGLRLIYYSQIVNDFQKGDIAEGYSVSREKKESFPLTVTSAQKNPTAFYLCASSPGQGIGYEQYFGPGTRLTVT.